These 27 T cell receptor beta chains came from one sample sequenced in a study of T cells in Graves' hyperthyroidism and ophthalmopathy. What was amplified from RNA transcripts were TCR beta CDR3 regions. Carried out on the TCR CDR3, a first-round RT-PCR used the HTBI primer set. TCRdb passed the multiplex PCR reads through MiXCR, listing each CDR3 protein once. The sample consists of hundreds of thousands of distinct CDR3 sequences, around 13% of them appearing once. The sample consisted of blood. Receptors originate from a woman aged 45-65 years with Graves' ophthalmopathy.

This clonotype came up many times. V and J are TRBV30 and TRBJ2-2; 12 bases agree with TRBD2. The CDR3 has 15 residues. V dropped 2 bases and J dropped 4; count of bases not matched to a gene: 2. Germline V lookup: CDR1 GTSNPN, CDR2 SVGIG (reference sequence). DNA of the CDR3: TGTGCCTGGAGTAGACTAGCGGGAGTCACCGGGGAGCTGTTTTTT. Amino acids: CAWSRLAGVTGELFF. Drawing the rest from reference TRBV30 and TRBJ2-2, the complete variable domain is SQTIHQWPATLVQPVGSPLSLECTVEGTSNPNLYWYRQAAGRGLQLLFYSVGIGQISSEVPQNLSASRPQDRQFILSSKKLLLSDSGFYLCAWSRLAGVTGELFFGEGSRLTVL.

The rearrangement uses TRBV20-1 and TRBJ1-5, with 9 positions matching TRBD1. V was clipped by 6 bases and J by 4 bases; unmatched bases: 7. CDR1 is DFQATT and CDR2 is SNEGSKA in the germline V gene (reference sequence). The CDR3 sequence is 14 residues long. The CDR3 bases are TGCAGTGCGAAGACAGGGGGTCTAAATCAGCCCCAGCATTTT. Protein sequence: CSAKTGGLNQPQHF.

The CDR3 spells CASSGRRGLTEAQYF. The CDR3 DNA follows: TGTGCCAGCAGCGGCCGACGGGGTTTGACGGAGGCCCAGTACTTC. The rearrangement links TRBV11-2 to TRBJ2-5, with a possible D match to TRBD2 (5 bases). The CDR3 extends over 15 amino acids. V was shortened by 5 bases and J by 9 bases, with 22 bases between the two germline ends. Per the germline V gene, CDR1 is SGHAT and CDR2 is FQNNGV.

V usage is TRBV12-3 or TRBV12-4 and J usage is TRBJ1-6; D ambiguous. Trimming cost V 5 bases and J 7 bases, with 15 bases left between them. This CDR3 region has 15 residues. CDR3 nucleotide sequence: TGTGCCAGCAGTCACCGAACTGGAGGGAATTCACCCCTCCACTTT. Translating it yields CASSHRTGGNSPLHF.

This clonotype was counted many times. The rearrangement links TRBV5-6 to TRBJ2-1, with 7 bases that match TRBD2. CDR1 is SGHDT, CDR2 YYEEEE, per germline. This CDR3 spans 14 amino acids. With 4 bases clipped from V and 6 bases from J, the junction kept 7 bases outside the gene matches. CDR3 loop: CASSVGGVGNEQFF. The CDR3 bases are TGTGCCAGCAGCGTGGGAGGGGTGGGCAATGAGCAGTTCTTC.

The sample holds many counts of this clonotype. The CDR3 sequence is CASSLNDYEQYF. The CDR3 nucleotides read TGTGCCAGCAGCTTAAATGACTACGAGCAGTACTTC. This chain uses TRBV7-9 with TRBJ2-7, with unresolved D. The ends were cut back, 2 bases at V and 3 bases at J, with 5 bases in the middle. The CDR3 is made up of 12 amino acids. CDR1 is SEHNR and CDR2 is FQNEAQ in the germline V gene (reference sequence).

This sequence joins TRBV14 and TRBJ1-1; a weak D match, TRBD1 (6 bases). Germline-derived CDR1 and CDR2 are SGHDN and FVKESK. The CDR3 length is 14 residues. V was shortened by 3 bases and J by 2 bases, with 10 bases between the two germline ends. This CDR3 is CASSHQGLNTEAFF. DNA for the CDR3: TGTGCCAGCAGCCATCAGGGGCTAAACACTGAAGCTTTCTTT.

This clonotype has just a few counts. The chain links TRBV11-1 to TRBJ1-4; D not certain. From germline, CDR1 is SGHAT and CDR2 FQDESV (reference sequence). Trimming shortened V by 3 bases and J by 7 bases, and 9 bases separated the two germline ends. This CDR3 region has 13 residues. Here the CDR3 reads CASSFGLLEKLFF. The CDR3 bases are TGTGCCAGCAGCTTTGGTCTTCTTGAAAAACTGTTTTTT.

With regard to this clonotype: A much larger clone is a single base away; this may be a read error. This rearrangement joins TRBV18 to TRBJ2-7; D might be TRBD2 (5 bases). With 3 bases removed from V and 3 bases from J, the gap between germline ends came to 21 bases. CDR1 KGHSH and CDR2 LQKENI come from the germline V gene. This CDR3 is 17 amino acids long. The CDR3 protein is CASSPRLTGIGSYEQYF. CDR3 bases: TGTGCCAGCTCACCTAGACTAACGGGAATCGGTAGCTACGAGCAGTACTTC. Based on the CDR3 plus reference TRBV18 and TRBJ2-7, the full variable domain is NAGVMQNPRHLVRRRGQEARLRCSPMKGHSHVYWYRQLPEEGLKFMVYLQKENIIDESGMPKERFSAEFPKEGPSILRIQQVVRGDSAAYFCASSPRLTGIGSYEQYFGPGTRLTVT.

This clonotype was observed at least ten times. The chain carries TRBV20-1 and TRBJ2-1; the D call may be TRBD1 or TRBD2 (5 bases each). V lost 3 bases, J lost 8 bases, and 11 bases lay in between. Germline CDR1 and CDR2: DFQATT and SNEGSKA (reference sequence). This CDR3 region has 12 residues. The CDR3, as DNA: TGCAGTGCTAGTTTGGGACCCCATGAGCAGTTCTTC. Encoded protein: CSASLGPHEQFF.

This clonotype has just a few counts. The chain is built from TRBV10-3 and TRBJ2-7; D is uncertain. The germline gives CDR1 ENHRY, CDR2 SYGVKD. The CDR3 spans 14 residues. V was trimmed by 6 bases and J by 0 bases, leaving 12 bases between them. The CDR3 sequence: CAISPSRSSYEQYF. The CDR3 DNA follows: TGTGCCATCAGCCCTTCTAGGAGCTCCTACGAGCAGTACTTC.

This clonotype has just a few counts. V usage is TRBV19 and J usage is TRBJ2-6; 11 bases are a match to TRBD2. CDR1 is LNHDA, CDR2 SQIVND, per germline (reference sequence). CDR3 size: 17 residues. V shed 6 bases, J shed 0 bases, and the junction held 4 bases outside the gene matches. As DNA, the CDR3 is TGTGCCAGTAGCGGGACTAGCGGTGACTCTGGGGCCAACGTCCTGACTTTC. The encoded protein is CASSGTSGDSGANVLTF.

This clonotype was seen at least ten times. The chain is built from TRBV3-1 and TRBJ2-1; D not resolved. CDR3 length equals 15 residues. CDR1 is LGHDT, CDR2 YNNKEL, per germline (reference sequence). V was clipped by 4 bases and J by 0 bases, with 10 bases between them. This CDR3 reads CASSPTQSSYNEQFF. The CDR3 region has the DNA TGTGCCAGCAGCCCGACCCAAAGCTCCTACAATGAGCAGTTCTTC.

The sample holds many counts of this clonotype. V and J are TRBV4-1 and TRBJ1-1; the D gene is possibly TRBD1 (5 bases). CDR3 size: 15 residues. V gave up 1 base and J gave up 0 bases, with 9 bases separating them. The germline CDR1 and CDR2 sequences are MGHRA and YSYEKL. The CDR3 region has the DNA TGCGCCAGCAGCCAAGGGGGCAGGGTGAACACTGAAGCTTTCTTT. Its translation: CASSQGGRVNTEAFF.

This clonotype was seen ten or more times. V is TRBV12-3 or TRBV12-4 and J is TRBJ1-2, with D possibly TRBD1 on 6 matching bases. CDR3 size: 13 residues. The V end lost 6 bases, the J end lost 8 bases, and 16 bases lay between the germline ends. CDR3 coding DNA: TGTGCCAGCAGCCCGGGGGGGGCCGGGGGCTACACCTTC. Amino acid sequence: CASSPGGAGGYTF.

This clonotype was counted ten times or more. This chain joins TRBV30 and TRBJ2-3, with D hard to call. Trimming removed 0 bases at V and 6 bases at J, with 7 bases between. Germline CDR1 reads GTSNPN; CDR2 reads SVGIG (reference sequence). This CDR3 spans 12 amino acids. The CDR3 DNA reads as TGTGCCTGGAGTGTCCGCGTCGATACGCAGTATTTT. It codes for CAWSVRVDTQYF.

This clonotype appeared a few times. The chain employs TRBV5-1 and TRBJ1-3; D is undetermined. This CDR3 region has 15 residues. From germline, CDR1 is SGHRS and CDR2 YFSETQ. The V gene lost 0 bases and the J gene lost 4 bases, with 11 bases spanning the gap. The chain's CDR3 is CASSLAGIGGNTIYF. The CDR3 DNA follows: TGCGCCAGCAGCTTGGCGGGGATCGGAGGAAACACCATATATTTT.

This clonotype showed up many times. V gene TRBV3-1 combines with J gene TRBJ1-1, with no clear D. The CDR3 has 14 residues. CDR1 and CDR2 from the germline V gene are LGHDT and YNNKEL (reference sequence). The V gene lost 6 bases and the J gene lost 4 bases, with 15 bases spanning the gap. The CDR3 sequence is CASRRRQEGTEAFF. The CDR3 region has the DNA TGTGCCAGCAGACGCAGGCAAGAGGGCACTGAAGCTTTCTTT.

The sample holds many counts of this clonotype. This chain links TRBV5-8 with TRBJ1-2; 10 bases fit TRBD1. The V gene end was trimmed by 0 bases and the J gene end by 2 bases; junction bases not matched to a gene: 7. The CDR3 sequence is 17 residues long. Germline values: CDR1 SGHTS, CDR2 YDEGEE. The CDR3 loop is CASSLGQGARVNYGYTF. CDR3 bases: TGTGCCAGCAGCTTGGGACAGGGGGCGCGAGTCAACTATGGCTACACCTTC.

This clonotype was counted at least ten times. The chain couples TRBV11-3 to TRBJ2-7; 8 positions agree with TRBD2. This CDR3 is built from 15 residues. With 0 bases clipped from V and 3 bases from J, the junction kept 4 bases outside the gene matches. CDR1 and CDR2 (germline): SGHNT, YENEEA. CDR3 residues: CASSLDGLAGYEQYF. In nucleotides, the CDR3 is TGTGCCAGCAGCTTAGATGGGCTAGCGGGCTACGAGCAGTACTTC.

The rearrangement uses TRBV11-2 and TRBJ2-3, with 7 bases matching TRBD2. CDR3 length: 14 residues. Trimming removed 6 bases from V and 5 bases from J; junction bases left unmatched: 8. Germline assignment: CDR1 SGHAT and CDR2 FQNNGV. In nucleotides, the CDR3 is TGTGCCAGCAGGCCTCCCGGGGGGAAAGATACGCAGTATTTT. This sequence encodes CASRPPGGKDTQYF. Looking up the rest from reference TRBV11-2 and TRBJ2-3 gives the full variable domain: EAGVAQSPRYKIIEKRQSVAFWCNPISGHATLYWYQQILGQGPKLLIQFQNNGVVDDSQLPKDRFSAERLKGVDSTLKIQPAKLEDSAVYLCASRPPGGKDTQYFGPGTRLTVL.

Ten or more counts support this clonotype. This chain connects TRBV3-1 to TRBJ2-1, with 10 bases that match TRBD2. The CDR3 extends over 16 amino acids. The ends lost 1 base at V and 6 bases at J; junction bases unmatched: 6. The V gene's germline CDR1 is LGHDT and CDR2 YNNKEL (reference sequence). In nucleotides, the CDR3 is TGTGCCAGCAGCCAAGCCGGGACTAGCGCCTCCAATGAGCAGTTCTTC. It translates to CASSQAGTSASNEQFF.

This clonotype has more than one count but fewer than ten. The rearrangement joins TRBV6-1 to TRBJ2-2; no definite D call. The CDR3 loop spans 12 amino acids. Trimming removed 3 bases from V and 7 bases from J, with 6 bases in between. CDR1 MNHNS and CDR2 SASEGT come from the germline V gene. As DNA, the CDR3 is TGTGCCAGCAGTGACCTTTTCGGGGAGCTGTTTTTT. It specifies CASSDLFGELFF.

This clonotype has just a few counts. The chain carries TRBV4-2 and TRBJ2-4, with 9 bases aligning to TRBD2. The CDR3 loop spans 19 amino acids. Per the germline V gene, CDR1 is LGHNA and CDR2 is YNFKEQ. V lost 0 bases to trimming and J lost 0 bases; unmatched junction nucleotides: 9. CDR3 in DNA: TGTGCCAGCAGCCAAGATCGTACTAGCGGGCAGCTAGCCAAAAACATTCAGTACTTC. Residues: CASSQDRTSGQLAKNIQYF.

This clonotype was seen many times. The rearrangement links TRBV7-9 to TRBJ2-7; 9 positions match TRBD1. Germline CDR1 is SEHNR and CDR2 is FQNEAQ (reference sequence). With 8 bases clipped from V and 6 bases from J, the junction kept 11 bases outside the gene matches. The length of the CDR3 is 14 residues. CDR3 in DNA: TGTGCCAGCTCTACCCTGACGACAGGGGGCGAGCAGTACTTC. Amino acid sequence: CASSTLTTGGEQYF. The whole variable domain, filled in from reference TRBV7-9 and TRBJ2-7, reads DTGVSQNPRHKITKRGQNVTFRCDPISEHNRLYWYRQTLGQGPEFLTYFQNEAQLEKSRLLSDRFSAERPKGSFSTLEIQRTEQGDSAMYLCASSTLTTGGEQYFGPGTRLTVT.

The table lists this clonotype with many counts. J is TRBJ2-7 and V is TRBV28, with 9 bases matching TRBD1. This CDR3 is built from 14 residues. J was trimmed by 5 bases and V by 5 bases; bases with no gene match: 7. Germline V gene lookup returns CDR1 MDHEN and CDR2 SYDVKM. CDR3 coding DNA: TGTGCCAGCAGTCCCTCCGGGACAGGGAACGAGCAGTACTTC. It is translated as CASSPSGTGNEQYF.

This clonotype was detected a few times. The chain has TRBV19 and TRBJ1-2; 11 bases are a match to TRBD1. Trimming removed 5 bases from V and 6 bases from J; junction bases left unmatched: 5. Germline CDR1 and CDR2: LNHDA and SQIVND (reference sequence). The CDR3 loop spans 14 amino acids. The chain's CDR3 is CASSLRTGGNGYTF. The CDR3 DNA reads as TGTGCCAGTAGTCTACGGACAGGGGGCAATGGCTACACCTTC.